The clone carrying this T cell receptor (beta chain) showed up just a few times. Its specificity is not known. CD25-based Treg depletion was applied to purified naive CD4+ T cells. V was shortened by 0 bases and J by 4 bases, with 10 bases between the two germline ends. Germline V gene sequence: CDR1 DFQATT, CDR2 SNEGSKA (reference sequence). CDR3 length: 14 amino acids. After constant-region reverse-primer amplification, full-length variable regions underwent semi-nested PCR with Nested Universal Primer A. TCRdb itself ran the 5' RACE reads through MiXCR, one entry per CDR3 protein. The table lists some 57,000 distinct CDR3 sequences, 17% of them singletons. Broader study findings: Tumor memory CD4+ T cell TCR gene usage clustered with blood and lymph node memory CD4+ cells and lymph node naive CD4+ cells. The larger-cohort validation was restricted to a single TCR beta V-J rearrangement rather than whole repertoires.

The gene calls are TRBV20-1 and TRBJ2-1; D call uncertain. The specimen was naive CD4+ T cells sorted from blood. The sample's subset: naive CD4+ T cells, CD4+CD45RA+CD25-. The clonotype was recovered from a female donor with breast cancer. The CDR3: CSARDFLPYNEQFF. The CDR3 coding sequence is TGCAGTGCTAGAGATTTTCTACCTTACAATGAGCAGTTCTTC.